This passage covers 19 T cell receptor beta chains from one sample sequenced in a study of CD8 T cells in ankylosing spondylitis (dated by TCRdb to the late 2010s). Results and caveats for the whole study, not just this receptor: A TCR beta motif made up of several highly homologous amino acid variants appeared to be characteristic of blood from ankylosing spondylitis patients.

No antigens are known for them. The library was prepared using 5' RACE. The instrument was an Illumina HiSeq 2500. TCRdb's own reprocessing of the public reads used fastp at Q25 and MiXCR and kept productive beta chains. Records with the same CDR3 protein are collapsed into one entry carrying the most frequent genes and DNA. The sample table lists some 840,000 distinct CDR3 sequences, 12% of them with a count of one. The top ten constitute 0.45% to 0.6% of the sample. The sequenced sample consisted of blood, either unsorted or a sorted T cell fraction (not recorded which). The receptors shown here come from a male donor with ankylosing spondylitis.

In its sample, this clonotype was seen a few times. The rearrangement links TRBV6-5 to TRBJ2-1; a possible D gene is TRBD2 (6 bases). Trimming removed 0 bases from V and 2 bases from J, with 14 bases in between. The CDR3 loop spans 17 amino acids. The germline CDR1 and CDR2 sequences are MNHEY and SVGAGI. The CDR3 spells CASSYSFKRRAYNEQFF. CDR3 bases: TGTGCCAGCAGTTACTCGTTCAAGAGGAGGGCCTACAATGAGCAGTTCTTC.

V is TRBV7-3 and J is TRBJ2-3, with D perhaps given as TRBD1 or TRBD2 (5 bases each). The CDR3 runs to 12 residues. The V and J ends lost 4 bases and 14 bases respectively, with 16 bases between them. From germline, CDR1 is SGHTA and CDR2 FQGTGA. As DNA, the CDR3 is TGTGCCAGCAGCTCCCCCACGGGGCCGGCGTATTTT. Protein: CASSSPTGPAYF.

V and J are TRBV20-1 and TRBJ1-1; the match to TRBD1 covers 7 bases. Germline CDR1 DFQATT, CDR2 SNEGSKA (reference sequence). J lost 5 bases, V lost 0 bases, and 9 bases had no gene match. The CDR3 consists of 15 residues. The CDR3 DNA sequence: TGCAGTGCTAGAGATCATCGCAGGGGGTGGACTGAAGCTTTCTTT. Translated, it gives CSARDHRRGWTEAFF.

The chain combines TRBV6-4 with TRBJ2-3; tentative D call: TRBD2 (6 bases). V was shortened by 0 bases and J by 5 bases, with 6 bases between the two germline ends. The CDR3 is 13 residues long. In germline, CDR1 is MRHNA, CDR2 SNTAGT. CDR3 sequence: CASSDSGGDTQYF. The CDR3 DNA sequence: TGTGCCAGCAGTGACTCGGGGGGAGATACGCAGTATTTT.

The chain combines TRBV20-1 with TRBJ1-1; no clear D gene. Germline V CDR1 and CDR2: DFQATT, SNEGSKA (reference sequence). The CDR3 spans 12 residues. Trimming took off 8 bases at V and 6 bases at J, with 16 bases between the two ends. The CDR3 nucleotides read TGCAGTTCCTCCGGCGGCCCAGCTGAAGCTTTCTTT. Protein product: CSSSGGPAEAFF.

This clonotype has a handful of counts. The chain carries TRBV12-3 or TRBV12-4 and TRBJ1-1; 8 bases align to TRBD1. With 7 bases clipped from V and 3 bases from J, the junction kept 10 bases outside the gene matches. The CDR3 has 15 residues. This chain's CDR3 is CASTSRTGWDTEAFF. The CDR3 DNA reads as TGTGCCAGCACCTCTCGGACAGGGTGGGACACTGAAGCTTTCTTT.

A few counts support this clonotype. The V call is TRBV6-5, the J call TRBJ2-1; D is possibly TRBD2 (6 bases). The CDR3 loop spans 15 amino acids. CDR1 is MNHEY, CDR2 SVGAGI, per germline. V was trimmed by 2 bases and J by 0 bases, leaving 8 bases between them. CDR3: CASSYGRDSYNEQFF. The CDR3 DNA reads as TGTGCCAGCAGTTACGGGCGGGACTCCTACAATGAGCAGTTCTTC.

The table lists this clonotype with a few counts. The rearrangement uses TRBV5-5 and TRBJ2-5, with 10 positions matching TRBD1. Germline-derived CDR1 and CDR2 are SGHKS and YYEKEE (reference sequence). V shed 0 bases, J shed 5 bases, and the junction held 4 bases outside the gene matches. This CDR3 spans 15 amino acids. The CDR3 reads CASSLGQGAFETQYF. The DNA for the CDR3 is TGTGCCAGCAGCTTGGGACAGGGGGCATTCGAGACCCAGTACTTC.

The sample holds many counts of this clonotype. The rearrangement joins TRBV20-1 to TRBJ1-2; D gene unclear. Germline values: CDR1 DFQATT, CDR2 SNEGSKA (reference sequence). This CDR3 region has 13 residues. Trimming removed 0 bases at V and 2 bases at J, with 7 bases between. The CDR3 protein is CSAREAANYGYTF. The CDR3 region has the DNA TGCAGTGCTAGAGAGGCCGCGAACTATGGCTACACCTTC.

The chain couples TRBV18 to TRBJ2-3; 7 nucleotides match TRBD2. The trim removed 6 bases at V and 4 bases at J, leaving 10 bases unmatched. Germline V CDR1 and CDR2: KGHSH, LQKENI. The CDR3 consists of 15 residues. CDR3 amino acids: CASSAMRLASDTQYF. The CDR3 nucleotides read TGTGCCAGCTCCGCCATGAGACTAGCATCAGATACGCAGTATTTT.

The chain employs TRBV5-1 and TRBJ2-3, with 12 bases lining up with TRBD2. The junction had 3 bases not matched to a gene; V was cut back by 4 bases and J by 0 bases. Germline V gene lookup returns CDR1 SGHRS and CDR2 YFSETQ. There are 16 residues in the CDR3. CDR3 sequence: CASSAGLAGSTDTQYF. CDR3 in DNA: TGCGCCAGCAGCGCCGGACTAGCGGGGAGCACAGATACGCAGTATTTT.

The genes are TRBV20-1 and TRBJ2-1; 10 bases are shared with TRBD2. From germline, CDR1 is DFQATT and CDR2 SNEGSKA (reference sequence). This CDR3 has 13 residues. V was pared by 5 bases and J by 11 bases, with 9 bases of the junction left unmatched. CDR3 in DNA: TGCAGTGCTTGGACTAGCGGAACACTAAAGCAGTTCTTC. This sequence encodes CSAWTSGTLKQFF.

This clonotype was seen a few times. This chain uses TRBV28 with TRBJ2-7; D may be TRBD1 (5 bases). The germline CDR1 and CDR2 sequences are MDHEN and SYDVKM. This CDR3 spans 14 amino acids. With 1 base removed from V and 5 bases from J, the gap between germline ends came to 12 bases. CDR3 protein: CASSLYQGVNEQYF. CDR3 bases: TGTGCCAGCAGTTTATACCAGGGCGTTAACGAGCAGTACTTC. Full variable domain (missing parts from reference TRBV28 and TRBJ2-7): DVKVTQSSRYLVKRTGEKVFLECVQDMDHENMFWYRQDPGLGLRLIYFSYDVKMKEKGDIPEGYSVSREKKERFSLILESASTNQTSMYLCASSLYQGVNEQYFGPGTRLTVT.

This clonotype was detected ten times or more. The chain couples TRBV20-1 to TRBJ2-7; D is possibly TRBD2 (5 bases). V lost 5 bases and J 0 bases, leaving 8 bases between the germline ends. Germline V gene sequence: CDR1 DFQATT, CDR2 SNEGSKA (reference sequence). The CDR3 spans 12 residues. CDR3 DNA sequence: TGCAGTGCTGGACTGACCTCCTACGAGCAGTACTTC. Translation gives CSAGLTSYEQYF.

The J gene is TRBJ2-5, the V gene TRBV6-2 or TRBV6-3; D unclear. In germline, CDR1 is MNHEY, CDR2 SVGEGT. Trimming took 7 bases from V and 5 from J, leaving 11 bases between them. CDR3 size: 12 residues. The CDR3 DNA is TGTGCCAGCAAACCCCCCCTGGAGACCCAGTACTTC. It codes for CASKPPLETQYF.

The chain joins TRBV18 to TRBJ1-5, with D possibly matching TRBD1 (6 bases). CDR3 length: 13 amino acids. The germline V and J ends were trimmed by 5 bases and 7 bases, with 12 bases remaining between them. CDR1 and CDR2 (germline): KGHSH, LQKENI. The CDR3 DNA is TGTGCCAGCTCAAGGGGGGACCGACAGCCCCAGCATTTT. Protein: CASSRGDRQPQHF. The variable domain in full, with the rest retrieved from reference TRBV18 and TRBJ1-5, is NAGVMQNPRHLVRRRGQEARLRCSPMKGHSHVYWYRQLPEEGLKFMVYLQKENIIDESGMPKERFSAEFPKEGPSILRIQQVVRGDSAAYFCASSRGDRQPQHFGDGTRLSIL.

The chain combines TRBV4-2 with TRBJ2-7, with TRBD2 as a possible D gene (7 bases). Germline V gene sequence: CDR1 LGHNA, CDR2 YNFKEQ. This CDR3 is 19 amino acids long. Trimming cost V 4 bases and J 5 bases, with 30 bases left between them. CDR3 in DNA: TGTGCCAGCAGCCGGACGGTGGGGAGGGGGATGTCTACGGTCAACGAGCAGTACTTC. Its translation: CASSRTVGRGMSTVNEQYF.

This clonotype was recorded at least ten times. The chain is built from TRBV20-1 and TRBJ1-4; 8 bases agree with TRBD1. Per the germline V gene, CDR1 is DFQATT and CDR2 is SNEGSKA (reference sequence). V dropped 1 base and J dropped 5; count of bases not matched to a gene: 0. The CDR3 spans 13 residues. For the CDR3, the DNA is TGCAGTGCTAGAGGGACAGGGAATGAAAAACTGTTTTTT. Translation: CSARGTGNEKLFF.

V gene TRBV7-2 combines with J gene TRBJ1-1, with TRBD1 as a possible D gene (5 bases). CDR3 size: 15 residues. CDR1 is SGHTA, CDR2 FQGNSA, per germline. Trimming removed 3 bases from V and 4 bases from J, with 15 bases in between. CDR3 in amino acids: CASSFSGGWSTEAFF. In nucleotides, the CDR3 is TGTGCCAGCAGCTTCTCGGGGGGTTGGAGCACTGAAGCTTTCTTT.